These 28 T cell receptor beta chains originate from one sample sequenced in a study of blood T cell repertoires in COVID-19. Assay: immunoSEQ multiplex PCR; the TCRdb copy retains only in-frame clones and omits some. The sample holds 200,000 or so clones; 75% to 90% are singletons and the top ten take under 2.5%. The sequenced material came from peripheral blood. The receptors derive from an older man with active or convalescent COVID-19.

This chain links TRBV9 with TRBJ1-5; TRBD1 might be the D (6 bases). V was cut by 4 bases and J by 7 bases, with 15 bases left in between. Per the germline V gene, CDR1 is SGDLS and CDR2 is YYNGEE. The CDR3 has 14 amino acids. The CDR3 region has the DNA TGTGCCAGCAGCTTGACCGACACAGGGCAGCCCCAGCATTTT. Its translation is CASSLTDTGQPQHF.

In its sample, this clone was seen once. The chain links TRBV25-1 to TRBJ1-2; D is ambiguous. The CDR3 contains 12 residues. Deletions cut 4 bases from V and 7 bases from J, with 10 bases between. Germline-derived CDR1 and CDR2 are MGHDK and SYGVNS. The CDR3 region is CASSAAGTGYTF. Here the CDR3 DNA reads TGTGCCAGCAGTGCCGCGGGCACTGGCTACACCTTC.

This clone was recorded once. The chain employs TRBV9 and TRBJ1-4; no clear D gene. The CDR3 is 15 amino acids. The germline V and J ends were trimmed by 2 bases and 4 bases, with 12 bases remaining between them. CDR1 is SGDLS, CDR2 YYNGEE, per germline. The chain's CDR3 is CASSVSPNNNEKLFF. CDR3 coding DNA: TGTGCCAGCAGCGTCTCCCCAAACAATAATGAAAAACTGTTTTTT.

The genes are TRBV5-4 and TRBJ2-1; D gene uncertain. V shed 4 bases and J shed 5 bases, with 10 bases lying between them. The CDR3 loop spans 13 amino acids. Germline values: CDR1 SGHNT, CDR2 YYREEE (reference sequence). The CDR3 nucleotides read TGTGCCAGCAGCGGTGGGCCTAACAATGAGCAGTTCTTC. It encodes CASSGGPNNEQFF.

The chain uses TRBV24-1 and TRBJ2-5; 10 bases fit TRBD2. The CDR3 is 16 residues long. The ends lost 4 bases at V and 4 bases at J; junction bases unmatched: 8. Germline CDR1 and CDR2: KGHDR and SFDVKD. CDR3 in amino acids: CATSEPLAGEVETQYF. CDR3 nucleotide sequence: TGTGCCACCAGTGAACCCCTAGCGGGAGAGGTAGAGACCCAGTACTTC.

The J gene is TRBJ1-2, the V gene TRBV5-4; D may be TRBD1 (5 bases). This CDR3 comprises 15 residues. Trimming cost V 3 bases and J 4 bases, with 16 bases left between them. Germline CDR1 and CDR2: SGHNT and YYREEE (reference sequence). This CDR3 is CASSSGQDTIYGYTF. The CDR3 DNA reads TGTGCCAGCAGCTCAGGGCAGGACACCATCTATGGCTACACCTTC.

V is TRBV30 and J is TRBJ1-4; a weak D match, TRBD1 (5 bases). This CDR3 spans 14 amino acids. CDR1 and CDR2 (germline): GTSNPN, SVGIG (reference sequence). V dropped 1 base and J dropped 4 bases, with 10 bases sitting between them. The DNA of the CDR3 is TGTGCCTGGAGTGCGGGGGGGGTTAATGAAAAACTGTTTTTT. Translation: CAWSAGGVNEKLFF. Full variable domain (remainder filled in from reference TRBV30 and TRBJ1-4): SQTIHQWPATLVQPVGSPLSLECTVEGTSNPNLYWYRQAAGRGLQLLFYSVGIGQISSEVPQNLSASRPQDRQFILSSKKLLLSDSGFYLCAWSAGGVNEKLFFGSGTQLSVL.

The chain has TRBV3-1 (or the pseudogene TRBV3-2) and TRBJ2-3, with 12 bases fitting TRBD2. Trimming took 1 base from V and 7 from J; bases not matched to a gene: 3. Per the germline V gene, CDR1 is LGHDT and CDR2 is YNNKEL (reference sequence). The CDR3 extends over 15 amino acids. In DNA, the CDR3 is TGTGCCAGCAGCCAAGCAACTAGCGGGAGGAATACGCAGTATTTT. Its protein is CASSQATSGRNTQYF.

The chain couples TRBV19 to TRBJ1-5, with 9 bases that match TRBD1. V shed 6 bases and J 4 bases; nucleotides not matched to a gene: 10. Germline assignment: CDR1 LNHDA and CDR2 SQIVND (reference sequence). The CDR3 extends over 16 amino acids. The CDR3 protein is CASRGTGTGNNQPQHF. Written as DNA, the CDR3 is TGTGCCAGTAGGGGAACCGGGACAGGGAATAATCAGCCCCAGCATTTT.

The chain links TRBV30 to TRBJ1-5; D is ambiguous. Trimming shortened V by 1 base and J by 1 base, and 8 bases separated the two germline ends. CDR1 is GTSNPN and CDR2 is SVGIG in the germline V gene (reference sequence). This CDR3 comprises 14 residues. The CDR3 region has the DNA TGTGCCTGGAGTGGGACTCCCAGCAATCAGCCCCAGCATTTT. Its protein product is CAWSGTPSNQPQHF.

J is TRBJ2-3 and V is TRBV3-1 (or the pseudogene TRBV3-2); unclear D gene. The CDR3 contains 14 residues. Germline V gives CDR1 LGHDT, CDR2 YNNKEL (reference sequence). Trimming removed 4 bases from V and 4 bases from J, with 12 bases in between. The CDR3: CASSRNSYSDTQYF. As DNA, the CDR3 is TGTGCCAGCAGCCGCAACAGCTATTCAGATACGCAGTATTTT.

The chain has TRBV5-6 and TRBJ2-5; 8 bases align to TRBD2. The CDR3 covers 15 residues. J gave up 5 bases and V 4 bases, and 10 bases lay outside the gene matches. CDR1 is SGHDT and CDR2 is YYEEEE in the germline V gene. CDR3 region: CASSPAGLAEETQYF. The CDR3 nucleotides read TGTGCCAGCAGCCCCGCCGGACTAGCTGAGGAGACCCAGTACTTC.

This CDR3 is CASSLGQASSYEQYF. CDR3 coding DNA: TGTGCCAGCAGCCTAGGACAGGCGAGCTCCTACGAGCAGTACTTC. This chain links TRBV11-2 with TRBJ2-7; 7 bases are shared with TRBD1. The CDR3 contains 15 residues. Germline V gene data show CDR1 as SGHAT and CDR2 as FQNNGV. Germline trimming cut 5 bases from V and 0 bases from J; bases unmatched to any gene: 7.

J is TRBJ1-1 and V is TRBV4-1; tentatively, D is TRBD1 (5 bases). This CDR3 has 15 residues. CDR1 and CDR2 (germline): MGHRA, YSYEKL. The ends were cut back, 0 bases at V and 5 bases at J, with 13 bases in the middle. DNA of the CDR3: TGCGCCAGCAGCCAAGATGGGGCAGTATATACTGAAGCTTTCTTT. Protein product: CASSQDGAVYTEAFF.

The chain employs TRBV4-3 and TRBJ2-2; D is possibly TRBD1 (6 bases). Trimming pared 0 bases from V and 3 bases from J, leaving 17 bases between. CDR1 and CDR2 from the germline V gene are LGHNA and YSLEER. The CDR3 has 18 amino acids. Here the CDR3 DNA reads TGCGCCAGCAGCCAAGATGCGTACGGGACACAATACACCGGGGAGCTGTTTTTT. It is translated as CASSQDAYGTQYTGELFF.

The chain combines TRBV7-2 with TRBJ1-5, with D perhaps matching TRBD1 (5 bases). V was cut by 10 bases and J by 2 bases, with 24 bases left in between. Germline CDR1 SGHTA, CDR2 FQGNSA. CDR3 size: 17 residues. The CDR3 nucleotides read TGTGCCACCCGGATGGGGGGAGGGGTGGGAGGCAATCAGCCCCAGCATTTT. Translated: CATRMGGGVGGNQPQHF.

This sequence joins TRBV3-1 (or the pseudogene TRBV3-2) and TRBJ1-6; weak D call: TRBD1 (5 bases). The CDR3 has 16 residues. V lost 0 bases and J lost 3, with 9 bases in between. The germline V gene encodes CDR1 LGHDT and CDR2 YNNKEL (reference sequence). In DNA, the CDR3 is TGTGCCAGCAGCCAAGATCGCAGGGTCTATAATTCACCCCTCCACTTT. It yields the protein CASSQDRRVYNSPLHF.

The chain joins TRBV28 to TRBJ2-7; 12 bases map to TRBD2. Germline CDR1 MDHEN, CDR2 SYDVKM. CDR3 length: 13 residues. The V segment lost 11 bases and the J segment 3 bases; nucleotides outside the gene matches: 5. The DNA of the CDR3 is TGTGCCTCCAGACTAGCGGGAGACTACGAGCAGTACTTC. Residues: CASRLAGDYEQYF.

This chain uses TRBV5-1 with TRBJ2-7; 8 nucleotides line up with TRBD1. With 4 bases clipped from V and 6 bases from J, the junction kept 9 bases outside the gene matches. In germline, CDR1 is SGHRS, CDR2 YFSETQ. The CDR3 has 14 residues. The CDR3 DNA follows: TGCGCCAGCAGCCCGAAAGGACAGGGTGGCGAGCAGTACTTC. This codes for CASSPKGQGGEQYF.

The chain links TRBV30 to TRBJ2-5; D ambiguous. Germline V lookup: CDR1 GTSNPN, CDR2 SVGIG (reference sequence). The V and J ends lost 7 bases and 1 base respectively, with 16 bases between them. This CDR3 has 14 residues. CDR3 in DNA: TGTGCCTCGACCGGCGGCCCTGGCCAAGAGACCCAGTACTTC. Protein: CASTGGPGQETQYF.

The DNA for the CDR3 is TGTGCCAGCAGACGACAGGGGGTTGGGAATGAGCAGTTCTTC. Protein product: CASRRQGVGNEQFF. This rearrangement joins TRBV27 to TRBJ2-1; TRBD1 matches 9 bases. The V gene end was trimmed by 6 bases and the J gene end by 7 bases; junction bases not matched to a gene: 7. The germline V gene encodes CDR1 MNHEY and CDR2 SMNVEV (reference sequence). CDR3 length equals 14 residues.

The rearrangement joins TRBV6-5 to TRBJ2-2, with a tentative D call TRBD1 (6 bases). V was shortened by 4 bases and J by 7 bases, with 10 bases between the two germline ends. Germline loops: CDR1 MNHEY, CDR2 SVGAGI. This CDR3 has 13 amino acids. The CDR3 DNA sequence: TGTGCCAGCAGTTTACAGGGATACGGGGAGCTGTTTTTT. It encodes CASSLQGYGELFF.

The chain uses TRBV29-1 and TRBJ2-5; TRBD2 agrees at 11 bases. This CDR3 has 15 residues. Losses at the gene ends were 3 bases for V and 5 bases for J; bases not matched to a gene: 8. CDR1 is SQVTM, CDR2 ANQGSEA, per germline. CDR3: CSVDKLAGAGETQYF. The CDR3 nucleotides are TGCAGCGTTGATAAACTAGCGGGAGCTGGGGAGACCCAGTACTTC.

This clone occurred a few times. The chain recombines TRBV6-2 or TRBV6-3 with TRBJ2-1; 7 bases align to TRBD1. Germline V gene data show CDR1 as MNHEY and CDR2 as SVGEGT. V dropped 5 bases and J dropped 6; count of bases not matched to a gene: 10. This CDR3 is built from 15 residues. The CDR3 loop reads CASSRGQIKRNEQFF. CDR3 in DNA: TGTGCCAGCAGTCGGGGACAGATCAAGCGCAATGAGCAGTTCTTC.

Here the CDR3 DNA reads TGTGCCAGCAGCTTATCAATAGGGGGCGAGACCCAGTACTTC. Its translation: CASSLSIGGETQYF. The V and J genes are TRBV7-9 and TRBJ2-5; 7 bases map to TRBD1. V shed 2 bases, J shed 5 bases, and the junction held 5 bases outside the gene matches. Germline V gene lookup returns CDR1 SEHNR and CDR2 FQNEAQ (reference sequence). The CDR3 spans 14 residues.

This chain links TRBV21-1 with TRBJ1-4; TRBD1 is taken as the D call from the table, unchecked against the DNA. TRBV21-1 is shown as a pseudogene. This CDR3 has 14 residues. CDR3 DNA sequence: TGTGCCAGCAGCAAGGACAGGGAGGGAGAAAAACTGTTTTTT. It translates to CASSKDREGEKLFF.

J is TRBJ1-2 and V is TRBV5-1; 8 nucleotides match TRBD1. Trimming at V came to 4 bases and at J to 7 bases, leaving 6 bases not matched to a gene. The V gene's germline CDR1 is SGHRS and CDR2 YFSETQ. The CDR3 has 13 residues. The CDR3 DNA reads as TGCGCCAGCAGCCCCGGACAGGGAAGTGGCTACACCTTC. Protein sequence: CASSPGQGSGYTF.

The rearrangement uses TRBV11-3 and TRBJ2-2; D ambiguous. CDR3 length: 13 amino acids. V lost 5 bases, J lost 7 bases, and 11 bases lay in between. The germline V gene has CDR1 SGHNT and CDR2 YENEEA. The CDR3 DNA is TGTGCCAGCAGCCCAACAGAGCTCGGGGAGCTGTTTTTT. This gives the protein CASSPTELGELFF. Full variable domain (rest looked up from reference TRBV11-3 and TRBJ2-2): EAGVVQSPRYKIIEKKQPVAFWCNPISGHNTLYWYLQNLGQGPELLIRYENEEAVDDSQLPKDRFSAERLKGVDSTLKIQPAELGDSAVYLCASSPTELGELFFGEGSRLTVL.